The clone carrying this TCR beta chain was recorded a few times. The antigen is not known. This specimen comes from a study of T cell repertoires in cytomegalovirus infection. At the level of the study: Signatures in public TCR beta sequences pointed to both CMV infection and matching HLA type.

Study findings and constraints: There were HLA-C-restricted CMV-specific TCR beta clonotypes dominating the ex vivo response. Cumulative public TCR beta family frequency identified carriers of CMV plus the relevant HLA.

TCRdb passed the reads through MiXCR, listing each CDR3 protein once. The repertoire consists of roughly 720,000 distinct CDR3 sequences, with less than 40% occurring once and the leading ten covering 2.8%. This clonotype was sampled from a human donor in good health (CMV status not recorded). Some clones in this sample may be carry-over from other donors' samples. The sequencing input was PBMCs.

CDR3 in DNA: TGTGCCAGCAGTTACTCGACAGGGTCCGGCACAGATACGCAGTATTTT. It encodes CASSYSTGSGTDTQYF. The chain combines TRBV6-8 with TRBJ2-3; TRBD1 aligns across 7 bases. V was clipped by 0 bases and J by 1 base; unmatched bases: 4. The germline V gene encodes CDR1 MNHGY and CDR2 SAAAGT. The CDR3 is 16 amino acids.